The 5 T cell receptor beta chains presented below share a single source sample, sequenced in a study of blood T cell repertoires in COVID-19. The protocol was immunoSEQ multiplex PCR, while the TCRdb copy is restricted to in-frame clones and leaves out a portion. Counted here are 250,000 or so clones, over 75% occurring once; the ten biggest clones make up over 2.5%. The sample taken for sequencing was PBMCs or T cells enriched from blood (not recorded which). These receptors came from a woman aged 40 to 50 who had been exposed to COVID-19.

The gene calls are TRBV4-2 and TRBJ1-1, with a weak D call TRBD1 (6 bases). This CDR3 has 12 residues. V was cut by 3 bases and J by 11 bases, with 13 bases left in between. The germline V gene has CDR1 LGHNA and CDR2 YNFKEQ. Here the CDR3 reads CASSQFRGKAFF. The CDR3, as DNA: TGTGCCAGCAGCCAGTTCAGGGGTAAGGCTTTCTTT.

The chain has TRBV4-1 and TRBJ2-7; the match to TRBD2 covers 13 bases. V lost 1 base, J lost 4 bases, and 4 bases stayed unmatched. This CDR3 comprises 16 residues. Germline CDR1 is MGHRA and CDR2 is YSYEKL. CDR3 amino acids: CASSQGRTSGRYEQYV. The CDR3 DNA follows: TGCGCCAGCAGCCAAGGTCGGACTAGCGGGAGATACGAGCAGTACGTC.

The chain joins TRBV7-9 to TRBJ2-1; no firm D call. Trimming took 1 base from V and 7 from J, leaving 14 bases between them. The length of the CDR3 is 15 residues. Germline loops: CDR1 SEHNR, CDR2 FQNEAQ (reference sequence). CDR3: CASSLVATTGNEQFF. DNA of the CDR3: TGTGCCAGCAGCTTAGTGGCCACAACCGGGAATGAGCAGTTCTTC.

CDR3 in amino acids: CASSQRFGPIAGGYNEQFF. The CDR3 DNA sequence: TGCGCCAGCAGCCAGCGCTTCGGGCCGATAGCGGGGGGTTACAATGAGCAGTTCTTC. The genes are TRBV4-1 and TRBJ2-1; TRBD2 matches at 10 bases. With V trimmed by 3 bases and J by 4 bases, 15 bases remained unmatched. The germline gives CDR1 MGHRA, CDR2 YSYEKL. The length of the CDR3 is 19 residues.

This sequence joins TRBV7-3 and TRBJ2-7; D gene unclear. Germline lookup yields CDR1 SGHTA and CDR2 FQGTGA. The CDR3 runs to 15 residues. Trimming cost V 1 base and J 0 bases, with 10 bases left between them. The CDR3 is CASSLNPQASYEQYF. CDR3 sequence (DNA): TGTGCCAGCAGCTTAAACCCCCAGGCCTCCTACGAGCAGTACTTC.